The entry below describes one TCR beta chain. This entry comes from a study of blood T cell repertoires in COVID-19. Overall study: PBMCs, B-cell-depleted T cells, or T cells were the source of the cDNA or gDNA that made up the material.

Source study methods: It was from reference gene primer amplification that nucleated cell counts were estimated. Only in-frame clones appear in the TCRdb table, and some are missing; sequencing was by immunoSEQ multiplex PCR. From that table come the V and J calls and clone size; the DNA was used to work out D and trimming. The sample consists of approximately 210,000 clones, less than 90% of them appearing once. The CDR3 contains 15 residues. V dropped 4 bases and J dropped 7 bases, with 20 bases sitting between them. CDR1 and CDR2 (germline): SGHDT, YYEEEE. Sample: peripheral blood. This receptor was identified in a human donor in a cohort sampled during active COVID-19. J is TRBJ2-5 and V is TRBV5-6, with a possible D match to TRBD2 (6 bases). The CDR3 spells CASSVRDSSHGTQYF. In DNA form, the CDR3 reads TGTGCCAGCAGCGTCCGGGACTCTAGCCATGGGACCCAGTACTTC.